This T cell receptor beta chain stems from a study of CD8 T cells in Susac syndrome. When the RNA was reverse transcribed, random hexamers were used with an input of 0.5 to 1 ug. Multiplex immunoSEQ PCR targeted 54 Vbeta and 13 Jbeta TCR beta segments. TCRdb re-analysed the immunoSEQ multiplex PCR reads in MiXCR, keeping a single row per CDR3 protein. The sample has roughly 180,000 distinct CDR3 sequences, about 93% seen once. TCR beta sequencing covered blood CD8+ and CD4+ T cells. Stable or active relapsing-remitting multiple sclerosis, untreated and meeting revised McDonald criteria, defined the controls. Sequencing was performed on CD4+ T cells from PBMCs. The source of this sequence is a human donor with multiple sclerosis.

The CDR3 loop reads CSASGLGLTEQYF. CDR3 nucleotides: TGCAGTGCTAGTGGGTTAGGATTAACCGAGCAGTACTTC. The chain uses TRBV20-1 and TRBJ2-7; D unresolved. V gave up 3 bases and J gave up 6 bases, with 15 bases separating them. CDR1 and CDR2 from the germline V gene are DFQATT and SNEGSKA (reference sequence). This CDR3 has 13 residues.